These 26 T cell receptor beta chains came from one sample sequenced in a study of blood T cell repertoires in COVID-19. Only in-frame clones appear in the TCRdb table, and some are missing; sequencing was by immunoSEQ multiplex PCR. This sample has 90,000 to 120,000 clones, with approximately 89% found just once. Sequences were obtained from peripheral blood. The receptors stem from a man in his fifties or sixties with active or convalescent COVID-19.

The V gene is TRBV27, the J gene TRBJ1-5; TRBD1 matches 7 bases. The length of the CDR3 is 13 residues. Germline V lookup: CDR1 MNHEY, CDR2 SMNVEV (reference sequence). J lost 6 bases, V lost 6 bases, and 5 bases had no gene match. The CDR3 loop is CASRDRVGQPQHF. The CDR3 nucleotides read TGTGCCAGCAGAGACAGGGTTGGTCAGCCCCAGCATTTT.

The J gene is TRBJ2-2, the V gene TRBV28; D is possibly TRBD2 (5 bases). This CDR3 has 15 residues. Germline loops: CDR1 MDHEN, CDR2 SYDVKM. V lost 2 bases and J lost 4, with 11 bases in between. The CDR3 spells CASSLIPRGTGELFF. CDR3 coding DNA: TGTGCCAGCAGTTTAATTCCCCGGGGCACCGGGGAGCTGTTTTTT.

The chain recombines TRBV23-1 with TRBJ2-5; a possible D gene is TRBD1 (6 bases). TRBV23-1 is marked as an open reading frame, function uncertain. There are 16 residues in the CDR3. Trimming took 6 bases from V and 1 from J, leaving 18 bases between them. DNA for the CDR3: TGCGCCAGCAGCCACCAACAGGGAGAGGGCCAAGAGACCCAGTACTTC. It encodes CASSHQQGEGQETQYF.

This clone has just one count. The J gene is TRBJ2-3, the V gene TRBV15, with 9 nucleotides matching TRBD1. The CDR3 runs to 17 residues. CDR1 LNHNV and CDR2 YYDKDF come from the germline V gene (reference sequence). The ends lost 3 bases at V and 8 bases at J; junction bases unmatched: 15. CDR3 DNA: TGTGCCACCAGCAGCGCGGACAGGGGTAGTAGGGCGGTTACGCAGTATTTT. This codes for CATSSADRGSRAVTQYF.

The CDR3 coding sequence is TGTGCCAGCAGCCTCCGCAGCGGGGAGCTGTTTTTT. As protein: CASSLRSGELFF. J is TRBJ2-2 and V is TRBV3-1 (or the pseudogene TRBV3-2); D is undetermined. The CDR3 length is 12 residues. Germline V gene lookup returns CDR1 LGHDT and CDR2 YNNKEL (reference sequence). The V end was cut by 4 bases, the J end by 7 bases, with 7 bases between.

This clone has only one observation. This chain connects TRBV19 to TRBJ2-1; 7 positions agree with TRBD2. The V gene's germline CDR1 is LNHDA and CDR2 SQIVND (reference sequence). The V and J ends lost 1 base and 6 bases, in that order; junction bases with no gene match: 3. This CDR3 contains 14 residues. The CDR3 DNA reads TGTGCCAGTAGTATAGGACTAGCCGGCAATGAGCAGTTCTTC. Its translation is CASSIGLAGNEQFF. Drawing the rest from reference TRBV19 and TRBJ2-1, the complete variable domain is DGGITQSPKYLFRKEGQNVTLSCEQNLNHDAMYWYRQDPGQGLRLIYYSQIVNDFQKGDIAEGYSVSREKKESFPLTVTSAQKNPTAFYLCASSIGLAGNEQFFGPGTRLTVL.

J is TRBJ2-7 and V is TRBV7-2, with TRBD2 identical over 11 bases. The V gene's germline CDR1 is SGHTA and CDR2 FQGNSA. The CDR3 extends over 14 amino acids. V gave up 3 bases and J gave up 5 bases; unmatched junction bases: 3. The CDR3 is CASSFTSGRNEQYF. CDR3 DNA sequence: TGTGCCAGCAGCTTCACTAGCGGGAGAAACGAGCAGTACTTC.

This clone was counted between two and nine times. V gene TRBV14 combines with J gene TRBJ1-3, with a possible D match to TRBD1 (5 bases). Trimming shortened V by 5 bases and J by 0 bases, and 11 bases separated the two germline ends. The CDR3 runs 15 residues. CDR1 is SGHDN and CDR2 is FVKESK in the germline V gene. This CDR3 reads CASSYSQGSGNTIYF. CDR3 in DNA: TGTGCCAGCAGCTACAGCCAGGGCTCTGGAAACACCATATATTTT.

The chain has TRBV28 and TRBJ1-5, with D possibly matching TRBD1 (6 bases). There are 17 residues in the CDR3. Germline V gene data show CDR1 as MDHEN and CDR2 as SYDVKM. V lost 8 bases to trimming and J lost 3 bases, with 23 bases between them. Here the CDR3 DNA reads TGTGCCAGCCAGATACCCCCGTTCCGGGACACCAATCAGCCCCAGCATTTT. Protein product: CASQIPPFRDTNQPQHF.

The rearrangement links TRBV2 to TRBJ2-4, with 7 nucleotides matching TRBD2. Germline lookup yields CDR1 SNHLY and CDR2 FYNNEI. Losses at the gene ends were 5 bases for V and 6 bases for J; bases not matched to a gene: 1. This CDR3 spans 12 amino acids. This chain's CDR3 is CASSSSGNIQYF. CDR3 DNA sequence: TGTGCCAGCAGTTCTAGCGGAAACATTCAGTACTTC.

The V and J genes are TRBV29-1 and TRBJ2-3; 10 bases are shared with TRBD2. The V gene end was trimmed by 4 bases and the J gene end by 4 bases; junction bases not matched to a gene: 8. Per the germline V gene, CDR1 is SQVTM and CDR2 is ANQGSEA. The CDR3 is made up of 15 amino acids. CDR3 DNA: TGCAGCGTTGTAACTAGCGGGAAATTGGCAGATACGCAGTATTTT. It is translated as CSVVTSGKLADTQYF.

CDR3 DNA sequence: TGCGCCAGCAGCACCTCCGGGGGGAACACTGAAGCTTTCTTT. Protein: CASSTSGGNTEAFF. This chain links TRBV5-1 with TRBJ1-1, with D possibly matching TRBD1 (5 bases). CDR1 SGHRS and CDR2 YFSETQ come from the germline V gene. CDR3 length: 14 amino acids. Deletions cut 4 bases from V and 1 base from J, with 11 bases between.

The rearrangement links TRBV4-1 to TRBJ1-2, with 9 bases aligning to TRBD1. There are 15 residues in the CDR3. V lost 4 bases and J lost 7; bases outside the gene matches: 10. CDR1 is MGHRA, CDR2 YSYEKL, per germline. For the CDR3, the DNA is TGCGCCAGCAGCCCCAGGACAGGGGTACTTGGTGGCTACACCTTC. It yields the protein CASSPRTGVLGGYTF.

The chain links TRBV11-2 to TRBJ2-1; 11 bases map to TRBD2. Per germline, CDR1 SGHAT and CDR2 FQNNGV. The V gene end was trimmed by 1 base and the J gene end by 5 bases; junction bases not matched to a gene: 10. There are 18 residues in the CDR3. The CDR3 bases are TGTGCCAGCAGCTTAGGATGGGGGACTAGCGGTCAGAACAATGAGCAGTTCTTC. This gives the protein CASSLGWGTSGQNNEQFF.

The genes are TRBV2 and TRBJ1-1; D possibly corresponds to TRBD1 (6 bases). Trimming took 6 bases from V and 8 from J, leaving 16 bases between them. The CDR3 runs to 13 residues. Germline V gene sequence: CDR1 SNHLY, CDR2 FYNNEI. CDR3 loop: CASSGQGMSEAFF. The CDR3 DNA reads TGTGCCAGCAGCGGGCAGGGGATGAGCGAAGCTTTCTTT.

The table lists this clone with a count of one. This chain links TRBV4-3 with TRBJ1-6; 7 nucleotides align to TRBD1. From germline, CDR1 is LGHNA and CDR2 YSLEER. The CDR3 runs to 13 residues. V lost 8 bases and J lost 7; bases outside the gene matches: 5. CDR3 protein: CASGDRWNSPLHF. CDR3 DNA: TGCGCCAGCGGGGACAGATGGAATTCACCCCTCCACTTT.

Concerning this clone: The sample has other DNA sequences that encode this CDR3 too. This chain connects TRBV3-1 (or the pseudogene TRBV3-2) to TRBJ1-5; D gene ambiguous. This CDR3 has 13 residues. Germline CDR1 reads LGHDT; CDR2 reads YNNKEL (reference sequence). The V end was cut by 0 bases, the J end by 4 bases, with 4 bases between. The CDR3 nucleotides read TGTGCCAGCAGCCAAGACAGAAATCAGCCCCAGCATTTT. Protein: CASSQDRNQPQHF.

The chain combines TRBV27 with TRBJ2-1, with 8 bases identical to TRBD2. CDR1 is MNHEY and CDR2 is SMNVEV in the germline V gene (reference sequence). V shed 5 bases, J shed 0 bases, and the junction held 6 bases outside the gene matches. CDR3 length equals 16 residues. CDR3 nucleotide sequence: TGTGCCAGCAGTCCCTCAAGCGGGAGCTCCTACAATGAGCAGTTCTTC. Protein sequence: CASSPSSGSSYNEQFF.

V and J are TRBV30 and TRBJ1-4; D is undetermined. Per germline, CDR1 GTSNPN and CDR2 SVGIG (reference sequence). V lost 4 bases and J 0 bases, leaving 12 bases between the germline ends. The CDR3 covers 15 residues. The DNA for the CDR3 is TGTGCCTGGATTGGCAGCGAATCAACTAATGAAAAACTGTTTTTT. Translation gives CAWIGSESTNEKLFF.

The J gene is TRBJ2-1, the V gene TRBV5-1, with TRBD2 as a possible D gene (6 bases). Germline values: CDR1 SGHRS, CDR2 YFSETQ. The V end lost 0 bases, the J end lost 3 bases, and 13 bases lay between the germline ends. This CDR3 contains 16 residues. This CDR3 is CASSLDVGGVYNEQFF. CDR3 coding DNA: TGCGCCAGCAGCTTGGACGTGGGAGGAGTCTACAATGAGCAGTTCTTC.

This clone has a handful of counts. As DNA, the CDR3 is TGTGCCAGCAGTTTCTCGACAGGGGCTTACGAGCAGTACTTC. Amino acid sequence: CASSFSTGAYEQYF. This chain uses TRBV6-5 with TRBJ2-7, with 8 positions matching TRBD1. This CDR3 has 14 amino acids. Germline V CDR1 and CDR2: MNHEY, SVGAGI. V dropped 4 bases and J dropped 4; count of bases not matched to a gene: 6.

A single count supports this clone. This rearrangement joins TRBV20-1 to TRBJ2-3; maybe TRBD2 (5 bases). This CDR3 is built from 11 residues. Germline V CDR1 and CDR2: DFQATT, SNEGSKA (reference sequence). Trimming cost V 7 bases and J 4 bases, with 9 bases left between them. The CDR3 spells CSGQEADTQYF. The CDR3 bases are TGCAGTGGGCAGGAGGCAGATACGCAGTATTTT.

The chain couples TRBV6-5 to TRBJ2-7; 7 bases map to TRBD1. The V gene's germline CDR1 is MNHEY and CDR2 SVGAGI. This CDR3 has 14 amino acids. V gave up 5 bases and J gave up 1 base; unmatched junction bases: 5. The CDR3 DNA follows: TGTGCCAGCAGTAAGACAGGGCGATCCTACGAGCAGTACTTC. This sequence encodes CASSKTGRSYEQYF.

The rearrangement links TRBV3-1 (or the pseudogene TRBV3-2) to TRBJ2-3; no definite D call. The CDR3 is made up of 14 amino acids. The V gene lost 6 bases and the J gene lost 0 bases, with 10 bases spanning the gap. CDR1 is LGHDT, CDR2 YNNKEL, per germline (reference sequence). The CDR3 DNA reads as TGTGCCAGCAGTCCGGCCGGGAGCACAGATACGCAGTATTTT. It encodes CASSPAGSTDTQYF.

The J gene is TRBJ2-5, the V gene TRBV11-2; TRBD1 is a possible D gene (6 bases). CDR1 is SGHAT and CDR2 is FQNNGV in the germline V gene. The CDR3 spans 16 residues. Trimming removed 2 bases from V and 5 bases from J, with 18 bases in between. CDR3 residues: CASSLKMWGRTETQYF. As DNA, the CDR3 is TGTGCCAGCAGCTTAAAAATGTGGGGGCGTACGGAGACCCAGTACTTC.

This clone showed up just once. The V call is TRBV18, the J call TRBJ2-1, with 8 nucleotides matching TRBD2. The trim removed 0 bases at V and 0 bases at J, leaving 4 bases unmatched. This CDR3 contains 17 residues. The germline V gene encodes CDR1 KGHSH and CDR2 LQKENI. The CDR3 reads CASSPPKAGASYNEQFF. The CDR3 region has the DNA TGTGCCAGCTCACCACCGAAAGCGGGAGCCTCCTACAATGAGCAGTTCTTC. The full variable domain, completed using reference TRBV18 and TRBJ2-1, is NAGVMQNPRHLVRRRGQEARLRCSPMKGHSHVYWYRQLPEEGLKFMVYLQKENIIDESGMPKERFSAEFPKEGPSILRIQQVVRGDSAAYFCASSPPKAGASYNEQFFGPGTRLTVL.